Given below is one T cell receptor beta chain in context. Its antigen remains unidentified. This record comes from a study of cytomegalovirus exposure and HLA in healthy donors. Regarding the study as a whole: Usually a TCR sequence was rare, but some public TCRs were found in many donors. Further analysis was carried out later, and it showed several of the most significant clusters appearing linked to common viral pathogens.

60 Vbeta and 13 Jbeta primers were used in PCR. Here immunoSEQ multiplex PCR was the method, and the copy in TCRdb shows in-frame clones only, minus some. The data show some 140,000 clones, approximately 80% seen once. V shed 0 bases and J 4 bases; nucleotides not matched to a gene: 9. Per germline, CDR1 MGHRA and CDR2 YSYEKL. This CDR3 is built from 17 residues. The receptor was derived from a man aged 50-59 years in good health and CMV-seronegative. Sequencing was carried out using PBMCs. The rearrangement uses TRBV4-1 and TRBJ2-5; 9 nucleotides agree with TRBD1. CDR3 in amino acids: CASSQDKGTGSLETQYF. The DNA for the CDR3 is TGCGCCAGCAGCCAAGATAAGGGGACAGGGTCTTTAGAGACCCAGTACTTC.